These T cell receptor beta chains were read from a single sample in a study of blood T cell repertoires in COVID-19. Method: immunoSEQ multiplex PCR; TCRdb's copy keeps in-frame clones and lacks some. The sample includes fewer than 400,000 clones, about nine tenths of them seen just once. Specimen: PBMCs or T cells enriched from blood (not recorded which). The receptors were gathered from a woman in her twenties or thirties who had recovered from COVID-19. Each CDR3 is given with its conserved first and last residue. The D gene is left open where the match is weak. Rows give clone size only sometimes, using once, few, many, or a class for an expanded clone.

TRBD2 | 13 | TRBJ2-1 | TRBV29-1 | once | TGCAGCGTTTATAGCGGGAAGGGATTGGGGCAGTTCTTC | CSVYSGKGLGQFF
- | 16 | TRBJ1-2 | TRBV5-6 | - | TGTGCCAGCAGCTTGGTGCCCGCCACGGGGGGCTATGGCTACACCTTC | CASSLVPATGGYGYTF
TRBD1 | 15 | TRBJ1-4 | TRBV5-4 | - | TGTGCCAGCAGCTTGTCCACAGGGGCTAATGAAAAACTGTTTTTT | CASSLSTGANEKLFF
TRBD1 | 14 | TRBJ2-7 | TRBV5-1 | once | TGCGCCAGCAGCGGAAGGGACAGGGTGGGGGAGCAGTACTTC | CASSGRDRVGEQYF
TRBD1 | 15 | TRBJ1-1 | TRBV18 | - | TGTGCCAGCTCACCACCCTCGGGACAGGGGTCACGAGCTTTCTTT | CASSPPSGQGSRAFF
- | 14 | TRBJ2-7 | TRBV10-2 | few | TGCGCCAGCAGTGAGTCCGCCAGGGGGGACGAGCAGTACTTC | CASSESARGDEQYF
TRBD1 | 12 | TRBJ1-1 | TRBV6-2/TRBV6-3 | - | TGTGCCAGCAGTACCGACAGGGGGTCGGCTTTCTTT | CASSTDRGSAFF
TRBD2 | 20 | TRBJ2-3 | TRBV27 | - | TGTGCCAGCAGTCCGCTCAGGCGGGCGGCTAGCGGGAGGTGGACAGATACGCAGTATTTT | CASSPLRRAASGRWTDTQYF
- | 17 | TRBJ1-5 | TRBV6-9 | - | TGTGCCAGCAGTTATCCGCTCCACAGGGCCCGCAATCAGCCCCAGCATTTT | CASSYPLHRARNQPQHF
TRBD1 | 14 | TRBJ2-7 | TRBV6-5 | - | TGTGCCATACTACGGACAGGACTCTCCTACGAGCAGTACTTC | CAILRTGLSYEQYF
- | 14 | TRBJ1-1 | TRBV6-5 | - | TGTGCCAGCGGGGAGGGAGGTGTGAACACTGAAGCTTTCTTT | CASGEGGVNTEAFF
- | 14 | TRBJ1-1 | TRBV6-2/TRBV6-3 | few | TGTGCCAGCAGTTTTCAGGTGGAGGGCACTGAAGCTTTCTTT | CASSFQVEGTEAFF
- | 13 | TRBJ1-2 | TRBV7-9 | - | TGTGCCAGCAACTCACAGCATAACTATGGCTACACCTTC | CASNSQHNYGYTF
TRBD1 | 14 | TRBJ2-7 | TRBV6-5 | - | TGTGCCAGCAGGCGGGACAGGGCGAATCACGAGCAGTACTTC | CASRRDRANHEQYF
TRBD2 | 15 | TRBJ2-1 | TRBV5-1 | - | TGCGCCAGCAGCTTAAGAGCGGGGGGGCCTTATGAGCAGTTCTTC | CASSLRAGGPYEQFF